This T cell receptor beta chain was recorded in a study of cytomegalovirus exposure and HLA in healthy donors. Broader study findings: When analyzed later, the rates of TCR association showed variation by HLA locus, with DRB1 the most and HLA-C the fewest. Among CMV-associated TCR beta chains, most appeared HLA-restricted in a later analysis.

The PCR was carried out with 60 Vbeta primers and 13 Jbeta primers. Here immunoSEQ multiplex PCR was the method, and the copy in TCRdb shows in-frame clones only, minus some. This sample yields 200,000 to 300,000 clones, of which about four fifths are seen a single time; about 2% belongs to the top ten. In the case of this clone: Its antigen is unknown.

Likely unrecorded immune exposures existed in these nominally healthy donors. The sequencing input was PBMCs. The sequence derives from a woman in her thirties or forties in good health and CMV-seropositive.

CDR3 sequence (DNA): TGTGCCAGCATCCCGGGACTAGCCTTCTACGAGCAGTACTTC. Translation gives CASIPGLAFYEQYF. This rearrangement joins TRBV5-6 to TRBJ2-7; 9 nucleotides agree with TRBD2. V was clipped by 6 bases and J by 3 bases; unmatched bases: 7. The length of the CDR3 is 14 residues. CDR1 is SGHDT and CDR2 is YYEEEE in the germline V gene.